Listed below are T cell receptor beta chains from one sample, sequenced in a study of CD8 T cells in ankylosing spondylitis. TCRdb itself ran the 5' RACE reads through MiXCR, one entry per CDR3 protein. The sample includes about 240,000 distinct CDR3 sequences, 8% to 11% of them seen just once. The sequencing input was blood, either unsorted or a sorted T cell fraction (not recorded which). The source of these receptors is a male donor with ankylosing spondylitis or in good health (not recorded which). Both conserved end residues are part of each CDR3. A D gene is named only where the DNA matches it firmly. Expanded clones are given a class, and other clones once, few, many or no size at all.

length: 15
J: TRBJ2-7
D: NA
V: TRBV29-1
size: many
CDR3: CSAGEIGRDTYEQYF
DNA: TGCAGCGCCGGGGAAATCGGCCGGGACACCTACGAGCAGTACTTC

length: 15
J: TRBJ2-7
D: NA
V: TRBV6-5
size: many
CDR3: CASSYQGGAPNEQYF
DNA: TGTGCCAGCAGTTACCAGGGGGGGGCTCCAAACGAGCAGTACTTC

length: 16
J: TRBJ2-3
D: TRBD2
V: TRBV9
size: many
CDR3: CASSVEVGPGGDTQYF
DNA: TGTGCCAGCAGCGTAGAGGTCGGCCCGGGGGGAGATACGCAGTATTTT

length: 18
J: TRBJ1-5
D: NA
V: TRBV12-3/TRBV12-4
size: many
CDR3: CASSFGNVGFDSNQPQHF
DNA: TGTGCCAGCAGTTTTGGGAACGTCGGGTTTGATAGCAATCAGCCCCAGCATTTT

length: 13
J: TRBJ2-5
D: NA
V: TRBV20-1
size: many
CDR3: CSAHRSGQETQYF
DNA: TGCAGTGCTCATAGATCCGGGCAAGAGACCCAGTACTTC

length: 15
J: TRBJ1-6
D: TRBD1
V: TRBV10-3
size: many
CDR3: CAISDGQGGNSPLHF
DNA: TGTGCCATCAGTGACGGACAGGGAGGGAATTCACCCCTCCACTTT

length: 14
J: TRBJ2-7
D: TRBD2
V: TRBV6-1
size: many
CDR3: CASSTGTSAYEQYF
DNA: TGTGCCAGCAGTACCGGGACTAGCGCCTACGAGCAGTACTTC

length: 15
J: TRBJ2-3
D: NA
V: TRBV20-1
size: many
CDR3: CSARDRSSSTDTQYF
DNA: TGCAGTGCTAGAGATCGCAGCTCTAGCACAGATACGCAGTATTTT

length: 16
J: TRBJ1-4
D: NA
V: TRBV15
size: NA
CDR3: CATSRVRAQPNEKLFF
DNA: TGTGCCACCAGCAGAGTAAGGGCGCAGCCTAATGAAAAACTGTTTTTT

length: 18
J: TRBJ2-3
D: NA
V: TRBV12-5
size: many
CDR3: CASGLDRDTDWGPDTQYF
DNA: TGTGCTAGTGGTTTGGACCGGGACACCGATTGGGGCCCAGATACGCAGTATTTT

length: 13
J: TRBJ1-1
D: NA
V: TRBV7-2
size: many
CDR3: CASSLLRGEEAFF
DNA: TGTGCCAGCAGCTTATTGAGGGGGGAGGAAGCTTTCTTT

length: 15
J: TRBJ2-3
D: NA
V: TRBV7-9
size: many
CDR3: CASSHRWDSTDTQYF
DNA: TGTGCCAGCAGCCATCGATGGGACAGCACAGATACGCAGTATTTT

length: 16
J: TRBJ2-3
D: TRBD1
V: TRBV12-3/TRBV12-4
size: many
CDR3: CASSLVSGGPSDTQYF
DNA: TGTGCCAGCAGTTTAGTGTCAGGGGGCCCGTCAGATACGCAGTATTTT

length: 15
J: TRBJ2-1
D: TRBD2
V: TRBV5-1
size: NA
CDR3: CASSVTSGGAGEQFF
DNA: TGCGCCAGCAGCGTGACTAGCGGGGGGGCCGGTGAGCAGTTCTTC

length: 16
J: TRBJ1-1
D: NA
V: TRBV20-1
size: many
CDR3: CSARAWLRGESTEAFF
DNA: TGCAGTGCTAGAGCGTGGCTCAGGGGCGAGAGTACTGAAGCTTTCTTT

length: 13
J: TRBJ2-5
D: NA
V: TRBV12-3/TRBV12-4
size: many
CDR3: CASRAGSRGTQYF
DNA: TGTGCCAGCAGAGCCGGGTCCCGGGGGACCCAGTACTTC

length: 14
J: TRBJ2-5
D: NA
V: TRBV12-3/TRBV12-4
size: many
CDR3: CASSSGGRRETQYF
DNA: TGTGCCAGCAGTTCCGGGGGCCGGAGAGAGACCCAGTACTTC

length: 13
J: TRBJ1-2
D: TRBD1
V: TRBV5-1
size: many
CDR3: CASSWTGSDGYTF
DNA: TGCGCCAGCAGCTGGACAGGGTCTGACGGCTACACCTTC

length: 16
J: TRBJ2-7
D: TRBD1
V: TRBV7-9
size: NA
CDR3: CASSSTDRGPTYEQYF
DNA: TGTGCCAGCAGCTCAACAGACAGGGGGCCTACCTACGAGCAGTACTTC

length: 14
J: TRBJ2-2
D: TRBD2
V: TRBV30
size: many
CDR3: CAWSHGGVTGELFF
DNA: TGTGCCTGGAGTCACGGGGGGGTGACCGGGGAGCTGTTTTTT

length: 16
J: TRBJ1-5
D: NA
V: TRBV4-1
size: few
CDR3: CASSQGNRVGNQPQHF
DNA: TGCGCCAGCAGCCAAGGAAACAGGGTCGGCAATCAGCCCCAGCATTTT

length: 16
J: TRBJ2-1
D: TRBD2
V: TRBV3-1
size: NA
CDR3: CASSQVGGRAPNEQFF
DNA: TGTGCCAGCAGCCAAGTGGGCGGGAGGGCCCCCAATGAGCAGTTCTTC

length: 14
J: TRBJ2-3
D: TRBD1
V: TRBV20-1
size: many
CDR3: CSASPPGGADTQYF
DNA: TGCAGTGCTAGTCCCCCAGGGGGCGCAGATACGCAGTATTTT

length: 15
J: TRBJ1-1
D: NA
V: TRBV12-3/TRBV12-4
size: many
CDR3: CASSGAGGAVEEAFF
DNA: TGTGCCAGCTCCGGGGCGGGGGGCGCGGTCGAAGAAGCTTTCTTT

length: 13
J: TRBJ1-2
D: TRBD1
V: TRBV27
size: many
CDR3: CASRPPGQGGYTF
DNA: TGTGCCAGCCGCCCCCCGGGACAGGGTGGCTACACCTTC

length: 17
J: TRBJ1-2
D: TRBD1
V: TRBV5-1
size: many
CDR3: CASSLGGQLTTNYGYTF
DNA: TGCGCCAGCAGCTTGGGGGGACAGTTAACCACTAACTATGGCTACACCTTC

length: 14
J: TRBJ1-1
D: NA
V: TRBV4-2
size: NA
CDR3: CASSQGGSNTEAFF
DNA: TGTGCCAGCAGCCAAGGGGGGAGCAACACTGAAGCTTTCTTT

length: 14
J: TRBJ2-2
D: TRBD2
V: TRBV20-1
size: many
CDR3: CSAERETNTGELFF
DNA: TGCAGTGCTGAGCGGGAGACGAACACCGGGGAGCTGTTTTTT

length: 14
J: TRBJ2-7
D: NA
V: TRBV9
size: many
CDR3: CASSPPSTDYEQYF
DNA: TGTGCCAGCAGCCCCCCGAGCACAGACTACGAGCAGTACTTC

length: 13
J: TRBJ1-1
D: NA
V: TRBV30
size: many
CDR3: CAWSVRGSHGAFF
DNA: TGTGCCTGGAGTGTACGGGGGTCACATGGAGCTTTCTTT

length: 15
J: TRBJ2-1
D: TRBD2
V: TRBV10-3
size: many
CDR3: CAISEGAGGPNEQFF
DNA: TGTGCCATCAGTGAGGGAGCGGGAGGGCCCAATGAGCAGTTCTTC

length: 14
J: TRBJ1-1
D: NA
V: TRBV3-1
size: many
CDR3: CASSQVGENTEAFF
DNA: TGTGCCAGCAGCCAAGTGGGAGAGAACACTGAAGCTTTCTTT

length: 12
J: TRBJ2-5
D: NA
V: TRBV20-1
size: many
CDR3: CSARTVQETQYF
DNA: TGCAGTGCTAGGACAGTTCAAGAGACCCAGTACTTC

length: 16
J: TRBJ1-3
D: TRBD1
V: TRBV7-2
size: NA
CDR3: CASSPKYRGSGNTIYF
DNA: TGTGCCAGCAGCCCTAAATACAGGGGATCTGGAAACACCATATATTTT

length: 17
J: TRBJ2-1
D: NA
V: TRBV29-1
size: few
CDR3: CSVTLFRDKSSYNEQFF
DNA: TGCAGCGTTACCCTCTTCCGGGACAAGAGCTCCTACAATGAGCAGTTCTTC

length: 13
J: TRBJ1-2
D: NA
V: TRBV25-1
size: few
CDR3: CASSGRQGDIYTF
DNA: TGTGCCAGCAGTGGGCGGCAGGGTGATATCTACACCTTC

length: 12
J: TRBJ1-2
D: TRBD1
V: TRBV12-3/TRBV12-4
size: NA
CDR3: CAGSFAGGGYTF
DNA: TGTGCCGGCAGTTTCGCAGGGGGCGGCTACACCTTC

length: 15
J: TRBJ2-1
D: NA
V: TRBV5-1
size: few
CDR3: CASSPGRSSYNEQFF
DNA: TGCGCCAGCAGCCCGGGCCGCAGCTCCTACAATGAGCAGTTCTTC

length: 16
J: TRBJ2-2
D: TRBD2
V: TRBV3-1
size: NA
CDR3: CASSLRLAGNTGELFF
DNA: TGTGCCAGCAGCCTCCGACTAGCGGGGAACACCGGGGAGCTGTTTTTT

length: 13
J: TRBJ2-5
D: NA
V: TRBV7-6
size: many
CDR3: CASSSGTGGTQYF
DNA: TGTGCCAGCAGCTCCGGGACTGGGGGGACCCAGTACTTC

length: 18
J: TRBJ2-5
D: TRBD2
V: TRBV20-1
size: many
CDR3: CSAGRGLAGVIRLETQYF
DNA: TGCAGTGCTGGGCGCGGACTAGCGGGAGTTATCCGCCTAGAGACCCAGTACTTC

length: 12
J: TRBJ2-7
D: TRBD1
V: TRBV6-1
size: many
CDR3: CASSGQGLGQYF
DNA: TGTGCCAGCAGTGGACAGGGTCTCGGGCAGTACTTC

length: 16
J: TRBJ1-1
D: NA
V: TRBV7-9
size: many
CDR3: CASSWLTGTGSTEAFF
DNA: TGTGCCAGCAGCTGGTTAACCGGGACGGGGTCCACTGAAGCTTTCTTT

length: 11
J: TRBJ1-1
D: NA
V: TRBV30
size: few
CDR3: CAWSVGGGAFF
DNA: TGTGCCTGGAGTGTCGGAGGGGGAGCTTTCTTT

length: 15
J: TRBJ2-1
D: TRBD2
V: TRBV12-3/TRBV12-4
size: many
CDR3: CASSRPGLGVHEQFF
DNA: TGTGCCAGCAGCCGGCCGGGACTAGGCGTCCATGAGCAGTTCTTC

length: 17
J: TRBJ2-2
D: TRBD1
V: TRBV9
size: many
CDR3: CASSTSGQGANTGELFF
DNA: TGTGCCAGCAGCACCTCGGGACAGGGGGCGAACACCGGGGAGCTGTTTTTT

length: 14
J: TRBJ1-2
D: TRBD1
V: TRBV9
size: many
CDR3: CASSVDTGGTGYTF
DNA: TGTGCCAGCAGCGTAGATACAGGGGGGACTGGCTACACCTTC

length: 14
J: TRBJ1-2
D: TRBD1
V: TRBV5-1
size: NA
CDR3: CASSLLQGAGGYTF
DNA: TGCGCCAGCAGCTTGCTACAGGGGGCGGGAGGCTACACCTTC

length: 12
J: TRBJ1-2
D: NA
V: TRBV10-2
size: few
CDR3: CAAFLANYGYTF
DNA: TGCGCCGCCTTCCTAGCTAACTATGGCTACACCTTC

length: 16
J: TRBJ1-4
D: TRBD1
V: TRBV7-9
size: NA
CDR3: CASSWDRGRFGEKLFF
DNA: TGTGCCAGCAGTTGGGACAGGGGGCGCTTTGGGGAAAAACTGTTTTTT

length: 13
J: TRBJ2-7
D: TRBD1
V: TRBV19
size: NA
CDR3: CAASRDRHYEQYF
DNA: TGTGCCGCGTCCCGGGACAGACATTACGAGCAGTACTTC

length: 14
J: TRBJ1-2
D: NA
V: TRBV5-1
size: many
CDR3: CASSRGQYNYGYTF
DNA: TGCGCCAGCAGCCGGGGACAATATAACTATGGCTACACCTTC

length: 15
J: TRBJ1-1
D: TRBD1
V: TRBV6-5
size: NA
CDR3: CASSYPGGGITEAFF
DNA: TGTGCCAGCAGTTATCCAGGGGGAGGGATCACTGAAGCTTTCTTT

length: 14
J: TRBJ2-7
D: NA
V: TRBV6-5
size: many
CDR3: CASSYSKDSYEQYF
DNA: TGTGCCAGCAGTTACTCAAAGGATTCCTACGAGCAGTACTTC